This paragraph covers one T cell receptor (beta chain) sequence. The sample is drawn from a study of blood T cells in healthy people across ages. A second PCR, run for roughly 7 to 12 cycles, used a sample-barcoded 5' primer plus a J-beta primer mix. Researchers report that a template-switch adaptor with 12 random nucleotides tagged each cDNA molecule. From the 5' RACE reads, TCRdb called clonotypes with MiXCR, one entry per CDR3 protein. Found here are about 620,000 distinct CDR3 sequences, around 52% of them singletons; the top ten hold approximately 15%. The CDR3 totals 16 residues. CDR1 is KGHDR and CDR2 is SFDVKD in the germline V gene.

The receptor was isolated from a woman of 80 years or more in good health. The chain combines TRBV24-1 with TRBJ2-5; D tentatively reads TRBD1 or TRBD2 (5 bases each). Matching the DNA end better, TRBJ2-7 makes the J call doubtful. Material for sequencing was blood. This CDR3 is CATSDFSGHSSYEQYF. The CDR3 DNA follows: TGTGCCACCAGTGATTTCTCGGGGCATAGCTCCTACGAGCAGTACTTC.